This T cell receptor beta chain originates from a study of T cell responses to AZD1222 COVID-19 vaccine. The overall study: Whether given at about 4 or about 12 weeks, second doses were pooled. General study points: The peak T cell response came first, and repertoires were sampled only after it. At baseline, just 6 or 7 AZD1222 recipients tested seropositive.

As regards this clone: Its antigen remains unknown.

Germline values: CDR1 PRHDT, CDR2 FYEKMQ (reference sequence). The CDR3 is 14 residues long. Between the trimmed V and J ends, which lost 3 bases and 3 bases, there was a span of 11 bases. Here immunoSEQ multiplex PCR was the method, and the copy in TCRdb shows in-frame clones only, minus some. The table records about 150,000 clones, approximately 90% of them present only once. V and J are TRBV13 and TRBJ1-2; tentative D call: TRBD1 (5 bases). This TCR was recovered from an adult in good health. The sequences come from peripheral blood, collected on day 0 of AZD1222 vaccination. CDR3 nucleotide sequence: TGTGCCAGCAGCTTCAGGGTTATGGACTATGGCTACACCTTC. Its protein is CASSFRVMDYGYTF.